The 5 T cell receptor beta chains below all came from one sample that was sequenced in a study of CD8+CD57+ T cells in acquired aplastic anemia (dated by TCRdb to about 2018). Flow cytometry had shown CD8+CD57+ cell expansion in the patients selected for sequencing. TCRdb lists the instrument as Illumina HiSeq 2000. Genomic DNA was used as template for profiling of TCR beta VDJ combinations and CDR3 sequences. TCRdb's own reprocessing of the public reads used fastp at Q25 and MiXCR and kept productive beta chains. Every CDR3 protein is listed once, alongside the most common genes and DNA of its rows. The sample table lists 100,000 to 150,000 distinct CDR3 sequences, over 30% of them with a count of one. Over 2% of the sample rests with the top ten. Source material: sorted CD4+, CD8+, or CD8+CD57+ T cells (not recorded which) from PBMCs. All receptors derive from a human donor with aplastic anemia.

The table lists this clonotype with a few counts. This chain joins TRBV5-1 and TRBJ1-1; 10 nucleotides line up with TRBD1. The CDR3 is 15 amino acids. Trimming removed 3 bases from V and 1 base from J; junction bases left unmatched: 3. Germline values: CDR1 SGHRS, CDR2 YFSETQ. This CDR3 is CASSWGQGRNTEAFF. In DNA, the CDR3 is TGCGCCAGCAGCTGGGGACAGGGGCGGAACACTGAAGCTTTCTTT.

The chain links TRBV2 to TRBJ1-1; the D is unclear. The CDR3 is 13 amino acids. The V gene's germline CDR1 is SNHLY and CDR2 FYNNEI. The V and J ends lost 8 bases and 4 bases respectively, with 14 bases between them. Here the CDR3 DNA reads TGTGCCAGCTTCGGGATGATGTCCACTGAAGCTTTCTTT. Its translation is CASFGMMSTEAFF.

This clonotype was seen only once. The chain has TRBV19 and TRBJ2-5; D gene unclear. Trimming shortened V by 11 bases and J by 11 bases, and 18 bases separated the two germline ends. The CDR3 is 11 amino acids. In germline, CDR1 is LNHDA, CDR2 SQIVND (reference sequence). The CDR3 protein is CARRSGWRQYF. The CDR3 DNA is TGTGCCCGCAGGTCCGGCTGGCGACAGTACTTC.

This clonotype has only a few counts. The rearrangement joins TRBV20-1 to TRBJ2-3, with 10 nucleotides matching TRBD2. CDR3 size: 14 residues. Losses at the gene ends were 6 bases for V and 3 bases for J; bases not matched to a gene: 6. Germline assignment: CDR1 DFQATT and CDR2 SNEGSKA (reference sequence). The CDR3 reads CSARRTSGTDTQYF. The CDR3 DNA sequence: TGCAGTGCCCGGCGGACTAGCGGTACAGATACGCAGTATTTT.

This clonotype turned up a few times. Here the CDR3 omits its conserved ending phenylalanine or tryptophan, so a read error is the likely source. The DNA is omitted, as the CDR3 cannot be located on it reliably, and the CDR3 follows TCRdb's listing. The rearrangement joins TRBV9 to TRBJ2-7; the table assigns TRBD2, which was not confirmed against the DNA. The CDR3 is 8 residues long, ends included. Germline values: CDR1 SGDLS, CDR2 YYNGEE. CDR3 sequence reads: CASSVESG.